This TCR beta chain comes out of a study of PD-1 blockade in classical Hodgkin lymphoma. Overall study results and limits: Nothing has yet pinned down what causes the repertoire differences, possibly disease activity or prior therapy. Relapsed/refractory patients reportedly had the lowest baseline TCR diversity, below newly diagnosed patients, who were below healthy donors.

The CDR3 loop spans 17 amino acids. The V and J ends lost 1 base and 3 bases respectively, with 18 bases between them. The germline V gene has CDR1 ENHRY and CDR2 SYGVKD. Regarding time point: newly diagnosed, previously untreated cHL patient sample. By magnetic negative selection, CD8+ T cells were isolated from the thawed PBMCs. Comparison came from newly diagnosed, untreated classical Hodgkin lymphoma PBMCs. As regards this clone: Its matching antigen is unknown.

Sequencing was performed with immunoSEQ multiplex PCR; in TCRdb, only in-frame clones are kept and a portion is missing. The sample has fewer than 9,500 clones, 75% to 95% seen once. The sequencing input was CD8+ T cells from blood. This chain uses TRBV10-3 with TRBJ1-1; D unclear. The origin of this receptor is a human donor with classical Hodgkin lymphoma. The CDR3 DNA sequence: TGTGCCATCAGTGAGTTCACCCGAAATTGGGTGGACACTGAAGCTTTCTTT. It yields the protein CAISEFTRNWVDTEAFF.